This passage covers 29 T cell receptor beta chains from one sample sequenced in a study of beta chain features in type 1 diabetes. Study-wide findings and caveats: Shorter TCRB CDR3s, moderately but significantly so, marked every one of the four CD4+ subsets in Type 1 diabetes patients.

Every bit of the isolated RNA underwent reverse transcription, so sequencing read expressed TCRB transcripts. Clones were read by immunoSEQ multiplex PCR, and TCRdb kept only the in-frame ones, dropping some. The profile shows about 640,000 clones, around an eighth of them singletons. Their recognized antigens are unknown. Sequenced: naive CD4+ T cells from blood. The source is a man aged 25-45 years with type 1 diabetes.

This clone has only a few counts. The rearrangement links TRBV9 to TRBJ2-2; 12 positions agree with TRBD2. Germline CDR1 SGDLS, CDR2 YYNGEE. The CDR3 contains 16 residues. The J segment lost 3 bases and the V segment lost 2 bases, leaving 2 bases of the junction unmatched. CDR3 sequence (DNA): TGTGCCAGCAGCGTGTCTAGCGGGGGGGACACCGGGGAGCTGTTTTTT. Its translation is CASSVSSGGDTGELFF. Complete variable domain (other parts from reference TRBV9 and TRBJ2-2): DSGVTQTPKHLITATGQRVTLRCSPRSGDLSVYWYQQSLDQGLQFLIQYYNGEERAKGNILERFSAQQFPDLHSELNLSSLELGDSALYFCASSVSSGGDTGELFFGEGSRLTVL.

This clone was seen a handful of times. The same CDR3 also results from other DNA sequences found in this sample. V is TRBV5-1 and J is TRBJ2-5; 7 bases are a match to TRBD2. CDR3 length equals 14 residues. Germline V lookup: CDR1 SGHRS, CDR2 YFSETQ. V dropped 0 bases and J dropped 4; count of bases not matched to a gene: 3. This chain's CDR3 is CASSLEGGGETQYF. The DNA of the CDR3 is TGCGCCAGCAGCTTGGAAGGCGGGGGAGAGACCCAGTACTTC.

CDR3 DNA: TGCGCCAGCAGCCCCTATGAGACAGGCCCCTACAATGAGCAGTTCTTC. Translating gives CASSPYETGPYNEQFF. The rearrangement joins TRBV4-3 to TRBJ2-1, with D maybe TRBD1 (6 bases). Germline V lookup: CDR1 LGHNA, CDR2 YSLEER. This CDR3 contains 16 residues. V lost 4 bases and J 2 bases, leaving 15 bases between the germline ends.

On this clone itself: The sample holds other DNA sequences that translate to the same CDR3. The V call is TRBV5-1, the J call TRBJ2-3; D ambiguous. The CDR3 contains 12 residues. Germline loops: CDR1 SGHRS, CDR2 YFSETQ. V lost 4 bases, J lost 2 bases, and 5 bases lay in between. The CDR3 is CASSLVTDTQYF. The DNA of the CDR3 is TGCGCCAGCAGCCTAGTCACAGATACGCAGTATTTT.

The rearrangement links TRBV10-3 to TRBJ2-3, with a possible D match to TRBD2 (5 bases). V was shortened by 3 bases and J by 6 bases, with 19 bases between the two germline ends. This CDR3 comprises 16 residues. CDR1 ENHRY and CDR2 SYGVKD come from the germline V gene. The CDR3 nucleotides read TGTGCCATCAGTGACGGGGTATCCGGCTCGGAGGATACGCAGTATTTT. Its protein is CAISDGVSGSEDTQYF.

The V gene is TRBV10-3, the J gene TRBJ2-5; D possibly corresponds to TRBD2 (6 bases). V was clipped by 10 bases and J by 5 bases, with 20 bases between them. This CDR3 has 14 amino acids. The germline gives CDR1 ENHRY, CDR2 SYGVKD. CDR3 loop: CASTMGGPWETQYF. The DNA for the CDR3 is TGTGCCAGCACTATGGGAGGACCTTGGGAGACCCAGTACTTC.

This clone was seen only a few times. This rearrangement joins TRBV7-8 to TRBJ2-1, with 12 bases lining up with TRBD1. Germline V gene sequence: CDR1 SGHVS, CDR2 FQNEAQ. The length of the CDR3 is 15 residues. The J segment lost 10 bases and the V segment lost 3 bases, leaving 7 bases of the junction unmatched. DNA of the CDR3: TGTGCCAGCAGCTTTATGGGACAGGGGGCTGGGGAGCAGTTCTTC. This translates into CASSFMGQGAGEQFF.

This clone appeared a few times. This rearrangement joins TRBV4-2 to TRBJ2-1, with D perhaps TRBD1 or TRBD2 (5 bases each). CDR1 LGHNA and CDR2 YNFKEQ come from the germline V gene. The CDR3 runs to 17 residues. Trimming took off 1 base at V and 3 bases at J, with 16 bases between the two ends. As DNA, the CDR3 is TGTGCCAGCAGCCAAGCTCCGTCGGGGACGATCTACAATGAGCAGTTCTTC. This translates into CASSQAPSGTIYNEQFF.

This clone occurred a few times. The V call is TRBV28, the J call TRBJ2-7, with D perhaps matching TRBD1 (6 bases). Looked up from germline, CDR1 is MDHEN and CDR2 is SYDVKM. The germline V and J ends were trimmed by 4 bases and 3 bases, with 7 bases remaining between them. The CDR3 is made up of 12 amino acids. In nucleotides, the CDR3 is TGTGCCAGCAGTTCGGACAGCTACGAGCAGTACTTC. This translates into CASSSDSYEQYF.

The CDR3 loop reads CASSTPAPEAFF. For the CDR3, the DNA is TGTGCCAGCAGTACCCCGGCCCCTGAAGCTTTCTTT. V usage is TRBV6-6 and J usage is TRBJ1-1; D is uncertain. CDR1 MNHNY and CDR2 SVGAGI come from the germline V gene (reference sequence). The V gene lost 5 bases and the J gene lost 6 bases, with 10 bases spanning the gap. The CDR3 totals 12 residues.

The chain recombines TRBV29-1 with TRBJ2-3; D is undetermined. Germline assignment: CDR1 SQVTM and CDR2 ANQGSEA. Trimming shortened V by 4 bases and J by 2 bases, and 10 bases separated the two germline ends. The CDR3 loop spans 13 amino acids. CDR3 sequence: CSVVVGYTDTQYF. CDR3 nucleotides: TGCAGCGTTGTAGTGGGATACACAGATACGCAGTATTTT.

The chain couples TRBV5-1 to TRBJ2-5, with 7 positions matching TRBD1. This CDR3 is 15 amino acids long. J gave up 5 bases and V 4 bases, and 11 bases lay outside the gene matches. Germline V lookup: CDR1 SGHRS, CDR2 YFSETQ. The CDR3 bases are TGCGCCAGCAGCCCCCCGGGGACAGAGGGGGAGACCCAGTACTTC. Its protein is CASSPPGTEGETQYF.

The genes are TRBV4-3 and TRBJ2-3; no firm D call. This CDR3 spans 15 amino acids. V lost 2 bases to trimming and J lost 0 bases, with 9 bases between them. Germline CDR1 LGHNA, CDR2 YSLEER. The chain's CDR3 is CASSQQLPSTDTQYF. DNA of the CDR3: TGCGCCAGCAGCCAACAGCTACCTAGCACAGATACGCAGTATTTT.

The chain employs TRBV28 and TRBJ2-3; 8 bases fit TRBD2. Germline lookup yields CDR1 MDHEN and CDR2 SYDVKM. The CDR3 is 17 amino acids. With V trimmed by 3 bases and J by 0 bases, 8 bases remained unmatched. As DNA, the CDR3 is TGTGCCAGCAGTTTCTCCGCACTAGCGGTTAGCACAGATACGCAGTATTTT. This codes for CASSFSALAVSTDTQYF.

The gene calls are TRBV18 and TRBJ2-5, with 7 bases lining up with TRBD2. Germline CDR1 KGHSH, CDR2 LQKENI. The CDR3 spans 16 residues. The J segment lost 4 bases and the V segment lost 5 bases, leaving 13 bases of the junction unmatched. CDR3 bases: TGTGCCAGCTCAACGTCCCAGGCTAGGGAGGGAGAGACCCAGTACTTC. This translates into CASSTSQAREGETQYF.

The V and J genes are TRBV28 and TRBJ1-4; 8 bases are a match to TRBD1. CDR3 size: 13 residues. The trim removed 7 bases at V and 7 bases at J, leaving 5 bases unmatched. Per the germline V gene, CDR1 is MDHEN and CDR2 is SYDVKM. CDR3 in amino acids: CASTQGGVEKLFF. CDR3 coding DNA: TGTGCCAGCACACAGGGGGGAGTTGAAAAACTGTTTTTT.

This clone was counted a few times. The chain recombines TRBV28 with TRBJ2-7; the D call may be TRBD1 or TRBD2 (5 bases each). This CDR3 region has 15 residues. Germline assignment: CDR1 MDHEN and CDR2 SYDVKM. The germline V and J ends were trimmed by 10 bases and 6 bases, with 25 bases remaining between them. The CDR3 DNA follows: TGTGCCACCCAGGCGCCTGGGGAGACAGCGGTCGAGCAGTACTTC. It encodes CATQAPGETAVEQYF.

In its sample, this clone was seen a few times. The J gene is TRBJ1-1, the V gene TRBV18; TRBD1 agrees at 8 bases. The CDR3 totals 14 residues. The junction had 4 bases not matched to a gene; V was cut back by 2 bases and J by 5 bases. Germline V gene data show CDR1 as KGHSH and CDR2 as LQKENI. In DNA, the CDR3 is TGTGCCAGCTCACCATCAAGGACAGGGACTGAAGCTTTCTTT. It specifies CASSPSRTGTEAFF.

This clone was detected only a few times. The genes are TRBV30 and TRBJ2-3; D gene ambiguous. The CDR3 has 10 residues. Germline lookup yields CDR1 GTSNPN and CDR2 SVGIG (reference sequence). CDR3 region: CATGTDTQYF. Here the CDR3 DNA reads TGTGCTACAGGCACAGATACGCAGTATTTT.

V usage is TRBV4-3 and J usage is TRBJ2-5; D call uncertain. This CDR3 has 13 residues. V lost 5 bases, J lost 5 bases, and 12 bases lay in between. Germline assignment: CDR1 LGHNA and CDR2 YSLEER. Here the CDR3 DNA reads TGCGCCAGCAGCGACCAACTGAGGGAGACCCAGTACTTC. It translates to CASSDQLRETQYF.

In this sample, this clone turned up a few times. In the same sample, other DNA sequences code for this CDR3. CDR3 DNA sequence: TGCGCCAGCAGCTTCGACAATGAGCAGTTCTTC. It specifies CASSFDNEQFF. The chain is built from TRBV5-1 and TRBJ2-1; D uncertain. Trimming pared 2 bases from V and 5 bases from J, leaving 2 bases between. Germline CDR1 and CDR2: SGHRS and YFSETQ. The CDR3 extends over 11 amino acids.

V usage is TRBV6-5 and J usage is TRBJ1-2; no reliable D call. V was cut by 5 bases and J by 8 bases, with 12 bases left in between. Germline V gives CDR1 MNHEY, CDR2 SVGAGI. CDR3 length: 12 amino acids. The DNA for the CDR3 is TGTGCCAGCAGTCCCCCGGGAGGAGGCTACACCTTC. Protein: CASSPPGGGYTF.

This sequence joins TRBV19 and TRBJ2-3; no clear D. Germline V gene sequence: CDR1 LNHDA, CDR2 SQIVND (reference sequence). The ends were cut back, 9 bases at V and 6 bases at J, with 7 bases in the middle. The CDR3 sequence is 10 residues long. Written as DNA, the CDR3 is TGTGCCAGAACACGGGATACGCAGTATTTT. Its protein product is CARTRDTQYF.

This CDR3 is CASSPSRNEQYF. CDR3 DNA sequence: TGTGCCAGCTCACCTAGCCGCAACGAGCAGTACTTC. The rearrangement uses TRBV18 and TRBJ2-7; D remains ambiguous. Germline V lookup: CDR1 KGHSH, CDR2 LQKENI. This CDR3 spans 12 amino acids. Trimming took 3 bases from V and 5 from J, leaving 8 bases between them.

This clone turned up a few times. The rearrangement uses TRBV2 and TRBJ2-2; no clear D. CDR1 and CDR2 (germline): SNHLY, FYNNEI. This CDR3 region has 13 residues. V shed 1 base and J shed 3 bases, with 3 bases lying between them. The CDR3: CASSEGYTGELFF. CDR3 in DNA: TGTGCCAGCAGTGAAGGGTACACCGGGGAGCTGTTTTTT.

This clone was seen only a few times. The rearrangement uses TRBV5-1 and TRBJ2-5, with a possible D match to TRBD2 (6 bases). Trimming pared 4 bases from V and 4 bases from J, leaving 11 bases between. The CDR3 totals 13 residues. Germline V lookup: CDR1 SGHRS, CDR2 YFSETQ. The CDR3 DNA reads as TGCGCCAGCAGCCTAGGGACTTTAGAGACCCAGTACTTC. It yields the protein CASSLGTLETQYF. Together with reference TRBV5-1 and TRBJ2-5, the CDR3 gives the full variable domain: KAGVTQTPRYLIKTRGQQVTLSCSPISGHRSVSWYQQTPGQGLQFLFEYFSETQRNKGNFPGRFSGRQFSNSRSEMNVSTLELGDSALYLCASSLGTLETQYFGPGTRLLVL.

The V call is TRBV7-2, the J call TRBJ1-5; D unclear. The CDR3 consists of 15 residues. Between the trimmed V and J ends, which lost 1 base and 6 bases, there was a span of 13 bases. Germline V gene sequence: CDR1 SGHTA, CDR2 FQGNSA. Here the CDR3 DNA reads TGTGCCAGCAGCTTAGATGGGGAATTGGGTCAGCCCCAGCATTTT. Translated: CASSLDGELGQPQHF. The complete variable domain, with remaining parts taken from reference TRBV7-2 and TRBJ1-5, reads GAGVSQSPSNKVTEKGKDVELRCDPISGHTALYWYRQSLGQGLEFLIYFQGNSAPDKSGLPSDRFSAERTGGSVSTLTIQRTQQEDSAVYLCASSLDGELGQPQHFGDGTRLSIL.

The rearrangement uses TRBV6-5 and TRBJ1-2, with D maybe TRBD1 (5 bases). The CDR3 extends over 14 amino acids. The V end lost 7 bases, the J end lost 2 bases, and 14 bases lay between the germline ends. CDR1 MNHEY and CDR2 SVGAGI come from the germline V gene. The chain's CDR3 is CASIRTQGNYGYTF. DNA of the CDR3: TGTGCCAGCATTCGTACTCAGGGCAACTATGGCTACACCTTC.

A few counts support this clone. This CDR3 is also generated by other DNA sequences in the sample. V and J are TRBV6-5 and TRBJ2-1, with D possibly TRBD1 on 5 matching bases. Germline CDR1 and CDR2: MNHEY and SVGAGI. The CDR3 is 13 residues long. Deletions cut 5 bases from V and 2 bases from J, with 7 bases between. The CDR3 DNA reads TGTGCCAGCAGTAGACAGACCTACAATGAGCAGTTCTTC. This sequence encodes CASSRQTYNEQFF.